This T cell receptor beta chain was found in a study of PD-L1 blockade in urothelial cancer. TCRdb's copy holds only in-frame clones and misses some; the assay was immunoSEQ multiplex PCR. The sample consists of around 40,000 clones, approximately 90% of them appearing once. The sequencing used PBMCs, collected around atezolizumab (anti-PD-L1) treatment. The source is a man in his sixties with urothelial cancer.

The CDR3 nucleotides are TGTGCCAGCAGCTCCCGGGACTTCTATGGCTACACCTTC. Its translation: CASSSRDFYGYTF. The chain is built from TRBV7-9 and TRBJ1-2, with a possible D match to TRBD1 (5 bases). Trimming stripped 4 bases from V and 4 bases from J, with 10 bases between. Looked up from germline, CDR1 is SEHNR and CDR2 is FQNEAQ (reference sequence). CDR3 length: 13 amino acids.